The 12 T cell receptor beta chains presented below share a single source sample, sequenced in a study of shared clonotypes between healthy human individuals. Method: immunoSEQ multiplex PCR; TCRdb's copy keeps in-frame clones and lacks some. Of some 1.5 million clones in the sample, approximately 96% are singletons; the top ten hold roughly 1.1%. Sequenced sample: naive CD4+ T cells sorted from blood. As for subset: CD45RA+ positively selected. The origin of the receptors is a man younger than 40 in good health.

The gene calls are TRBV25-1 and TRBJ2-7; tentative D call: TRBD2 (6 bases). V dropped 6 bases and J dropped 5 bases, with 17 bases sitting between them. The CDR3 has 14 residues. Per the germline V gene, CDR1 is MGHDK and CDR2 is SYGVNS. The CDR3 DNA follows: TGTGCCAGCAGGGAGAGAGACACGGGAGACGAGCAGTACTTC. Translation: CASRERDTGDEQYF.

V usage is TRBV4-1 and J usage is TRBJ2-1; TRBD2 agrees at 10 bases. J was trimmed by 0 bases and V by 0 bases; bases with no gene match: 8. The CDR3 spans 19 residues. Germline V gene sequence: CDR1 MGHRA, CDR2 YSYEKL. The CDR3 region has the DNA TGCGCCAGCAGCCAAGAAAAAAGAGCGGGAGGGAGCTCCTACAATGAGCAGTTCTTC. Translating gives CASSQEKRAGGSSYNEQFF.

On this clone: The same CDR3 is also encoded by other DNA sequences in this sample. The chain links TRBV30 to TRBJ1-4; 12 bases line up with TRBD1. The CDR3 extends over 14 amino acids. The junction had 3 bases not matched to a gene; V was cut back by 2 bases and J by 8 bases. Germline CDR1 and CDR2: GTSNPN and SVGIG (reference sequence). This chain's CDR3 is CAWSPGQGAEKLFF. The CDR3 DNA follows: TGTGCCTGGAGTCCGGGACAGGGGGCGGAAAAACTGTTTTTT.

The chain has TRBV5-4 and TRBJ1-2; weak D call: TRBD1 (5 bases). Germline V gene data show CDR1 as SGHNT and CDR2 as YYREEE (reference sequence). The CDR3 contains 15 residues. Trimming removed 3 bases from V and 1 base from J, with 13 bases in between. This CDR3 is CASSSRQRLNYGYTF. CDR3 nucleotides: TGTGCCAGCAGCTCTAGACAGCGCCTTAACTATGGCTACACCTTC.

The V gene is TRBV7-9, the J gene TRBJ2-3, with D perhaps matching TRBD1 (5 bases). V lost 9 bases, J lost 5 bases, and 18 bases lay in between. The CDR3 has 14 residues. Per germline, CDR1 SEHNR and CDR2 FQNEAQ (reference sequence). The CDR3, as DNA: TGTGCCAGTCACTGGAAGGGGTCGGAAGATACGCAGTATTTT. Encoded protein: CASHWKGSEDTQYF.

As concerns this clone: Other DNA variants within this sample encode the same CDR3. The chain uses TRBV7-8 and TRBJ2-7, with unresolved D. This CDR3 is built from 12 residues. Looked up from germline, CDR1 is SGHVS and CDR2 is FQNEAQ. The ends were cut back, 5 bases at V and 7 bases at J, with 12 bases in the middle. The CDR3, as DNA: TGTGCCAGCAGCCTAGGGCTCGGTGAGCAGTACTTC. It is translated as CASSLGLGEQYF. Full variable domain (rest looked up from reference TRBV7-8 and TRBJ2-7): GAGVSQSPRYKVAKRGQDVALRCDPISGHVSLFWYQQALGQGPEFLTYFQNEAQLDKSGLPSDRFFAERPEGSVSTLKIQRTQQEDSAVYLCASSLGLGEQYFGPGTRLTVT.

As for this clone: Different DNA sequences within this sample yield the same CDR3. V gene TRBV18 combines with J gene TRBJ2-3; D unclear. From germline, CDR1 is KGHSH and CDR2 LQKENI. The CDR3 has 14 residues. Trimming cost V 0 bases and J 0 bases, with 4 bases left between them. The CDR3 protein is CASSPPGSTDTQYF. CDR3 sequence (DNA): TGTGCCAGCTCACCACCCGGCAGCACAGATACGCAGTATTTT.

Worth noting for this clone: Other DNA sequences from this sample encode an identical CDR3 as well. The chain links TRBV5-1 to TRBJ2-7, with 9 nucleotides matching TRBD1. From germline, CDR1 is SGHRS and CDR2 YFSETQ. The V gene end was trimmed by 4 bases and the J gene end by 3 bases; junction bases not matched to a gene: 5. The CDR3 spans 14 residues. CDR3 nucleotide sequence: TGCGCCAGCAGCCCGGGACAGGGAAACTACGAGCAGTACTTC. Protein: CASSPGQGNYEQYF.

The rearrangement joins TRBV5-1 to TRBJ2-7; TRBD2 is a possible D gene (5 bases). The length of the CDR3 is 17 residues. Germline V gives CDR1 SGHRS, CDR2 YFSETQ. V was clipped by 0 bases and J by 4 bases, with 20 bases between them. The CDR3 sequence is CASSLEVGSVGVYEQYF. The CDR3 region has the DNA TGCGCCAGCAGCTTGGAAGTGGGGAGCGTTGGAGTGTACGAGCAGTACTTC.

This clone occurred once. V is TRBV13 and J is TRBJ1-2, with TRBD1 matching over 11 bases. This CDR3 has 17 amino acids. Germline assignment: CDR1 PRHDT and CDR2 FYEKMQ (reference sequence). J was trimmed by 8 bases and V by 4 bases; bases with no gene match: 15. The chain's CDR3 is CASSSPGRRTGGKGYTF. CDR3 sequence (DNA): TGTGCCAGCAGCTCCCCTGGCCGACGGACAGGGGGCAAGGGCTACACCTTC. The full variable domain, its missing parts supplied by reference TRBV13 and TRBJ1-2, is AAGVIQSPRHLIKEKRETATLKCYPIPRHDTVYWYQQGPGQDPQFLISFYEKMQSDKGSIPDRFSAQQFSDYHSELNMSSLELGDSALYFCASSSPGRRTGGKGYTFGSGTRLTVV.

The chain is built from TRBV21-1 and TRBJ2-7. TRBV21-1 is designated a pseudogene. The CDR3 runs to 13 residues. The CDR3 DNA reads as TGTGCCAGCAGCAAAGAGGATTCCTACGAGCAGTACTTC. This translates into CASSKEDSYEQYF.

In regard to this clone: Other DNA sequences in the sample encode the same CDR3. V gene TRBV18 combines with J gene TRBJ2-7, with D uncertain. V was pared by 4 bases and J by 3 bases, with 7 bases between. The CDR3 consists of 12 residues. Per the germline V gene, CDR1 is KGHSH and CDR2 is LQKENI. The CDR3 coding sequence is TGTGCCAGCTCACGGACGGACTACGAGCAGTACTTC. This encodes CASSRTDYEQYF.